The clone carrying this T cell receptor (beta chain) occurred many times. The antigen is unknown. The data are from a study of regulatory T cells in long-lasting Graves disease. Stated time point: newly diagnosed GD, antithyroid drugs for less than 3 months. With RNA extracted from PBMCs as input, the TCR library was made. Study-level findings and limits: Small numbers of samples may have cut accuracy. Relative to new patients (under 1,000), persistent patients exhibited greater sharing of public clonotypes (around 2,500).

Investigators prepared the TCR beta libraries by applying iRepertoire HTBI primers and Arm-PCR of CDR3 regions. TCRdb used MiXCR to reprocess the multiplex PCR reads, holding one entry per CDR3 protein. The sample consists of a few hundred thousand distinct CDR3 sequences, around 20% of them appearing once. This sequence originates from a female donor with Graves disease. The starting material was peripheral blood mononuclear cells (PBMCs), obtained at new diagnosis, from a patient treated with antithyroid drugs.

CDR3 region: CSALTLRQGTDTQYF. The CDR3 DNA sequence: TGCAGTGCTCTCACTCTTAGACAGGGCACAGATACGCAGTATTTT. The rearrangement joins TRBV20-1 to TRBJ2-3; a weak D match, TRBD1 (6 bases). The CDR3 totals 15 residues. Deletions cut 5 bases from V and 1 base from J, with 16 bases between. Per the germline V gene, CDR1 is DFQATT and CDR2 is SNEGSKA (reference sequence).